The entry below gives a single T cell receptor (beta chain) sequence along with its context. The antigen remains undetermined. The data stem from a study of T cell responses to AZD1222 COVID-19 vaccine. The study, taken as a whole, reports: Researchers report vaccine-associated CD4 TCRs spanning spike, with dominance at 160-218 and 743-854. Reportedly, nearly half of unique spike TCRs recognized epitopes outside B.1.351/B.1.1.7 mutations. A mostly white British donor set with more females was recruited, and clonal diversity was possibly underestimated. Scientists sampled the repertoires only once the peak T cell response had passed.

The CDR3 is 18 amino acids. V was pared by 3 bases and J by 5 bases, with 23 bases between. CDR1 MDHEN and CDR2 SYDVKM come from the germline V gene. The data were produced by immunoSEQ multiplex PCR, yet TCRdb's version contains in-frame clones alone and is incomplete. The table lists 200,000 or so clones, around 87% of them singletons. Specimen: peripheral blood, collected on day 0 of MenACWY control vaccination. The TCR originated in an adult in good health. The chain links TRBV28 to TRBJ1-5; D call uncertain. In nucleotides, the CDR3 is TGTGCCAGCAGTTTGAGCCACGGATTGGGATCCACGGATCAGCCCCAGCATTTT. Protein: CASSLSHGLGSTDQPQHF.